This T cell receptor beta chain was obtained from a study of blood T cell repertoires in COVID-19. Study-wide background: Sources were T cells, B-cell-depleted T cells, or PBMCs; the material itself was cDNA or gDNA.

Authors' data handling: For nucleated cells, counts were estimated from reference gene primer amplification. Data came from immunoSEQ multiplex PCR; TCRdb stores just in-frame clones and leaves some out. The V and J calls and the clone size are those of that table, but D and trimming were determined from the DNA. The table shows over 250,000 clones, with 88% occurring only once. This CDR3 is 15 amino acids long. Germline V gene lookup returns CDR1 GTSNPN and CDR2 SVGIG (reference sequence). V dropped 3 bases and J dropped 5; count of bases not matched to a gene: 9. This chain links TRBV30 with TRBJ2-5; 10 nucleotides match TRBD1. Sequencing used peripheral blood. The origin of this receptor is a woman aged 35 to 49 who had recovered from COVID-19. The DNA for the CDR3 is TGTGCCTGGAGAGGGGGGACAGGGGTCGGGGAGACCCAGTACTTC. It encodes CAWRGGTGVGETQYF.